The 19 T cell receptor beta chains given below trace back to one sample, sequenced in a study of blood T cell repertoires in COVID-19. TCRdb's table, derived via immunoSEQ multiplex PCR, lists solely in-frame clones and lacks some. In the table there are roughly 220,000 clones, 80% to 90% of which are singletons. Sequencing input: PBMCs or T cells enriched from blood (not recorded which). All receptors come from a woman under 30 in a cohort exposed to, infected with or recovered from COVID-19 (not recorded which).

This clone was detected once. The CDR3 coding sequence is TGTGCCAGTAGTACGGGGACAGGGGGGTTCACTGAAGCTTTCTTT. Protein product: CASSTGTGGFTEAFF. The rearrangement joins TRBV19 to TRBJ1-1; the match to TRBD1 covers 11 bases. CDR1 LNHDA and CDR2 SQIVND come from the germline V gene (reference sequence). This CDR3 region has 15 residues. With V trimmed by 4 bases and J by 4 bases, 5 bases remained unmatched.

The rearrangement uses TRBV29-1 and TRBJ2-1, with 11 positions matching TRBD2. The length of the CDR3 is 16 residues. Germline loops: CDR1 SQVTM, CDR2 ANQGSEA. The junction had 8 bases not matched to a gene; V was cut back by 3 bases and J by 4 bases. CDR3 nucleotide sequence: TGCAGCGTTGATGACCTACCTAGCGGGGGGTACAATGAGCAGTTCTTC. It encodes CSVDDLPSGGYNEQFF.

The V gene is TRBV19, the J gene TRBJ2-7; 12 bases map to TRBD2. The CDR3 length is 19 residues. Germline V gene sequence: CDR1 LNHDA, CDR2 SQIVND (reference sequence). The junction had 13 bases not matched to a gene; V was cut back by 0 bases and J by 4 bases. CDR3 nucleotides: TGTGCCAGTAGTATAGAGGCTAGCGGGAGGGCCGGCTCCGATTACGAGCAGTACTTC. It encodes CASSIEASGRAGSDYEQYF.

The gene calls are TRBV5-4 and TRBJ2-7; 10 nucleotides line up with TRBD1. From germline, CDR1 is SGHNT and CDR2 YYREEE (reference sequence). Trimming took 0 bases from V and 5 from J; bases not matched to a gene: 2. This CDR3 is built from 14 residues. CDR3 bases: TGTGCCAGCAGCTTGGGGACAGGGGGGAACGAGCAGTACTTC. Its translation: CASSLGTGGNEQYF.

The rearrangement joins TRBV9 to TRBJ2-1; perhaps TRBD1 as D (5 bases). The CDR3 sequence is 19 residues long. Germline CDR1 SGDLS, CDR2 YYNGEE. V gave up 0 bases and J gave up 4 bases, with 23 bases separating them. The CDR3 bases are TGTGCCAGCAGCGTAGCTCTCCAGGGCCCTCTAGGTTCGTACAATGAGCAGTTCTTC. This translates into CASSVALQGPLGSYNEQFF.

V and J are TRBV7-9 and TRBJ1-1; perhaps TRBD1 as D (6 bases). The CDR3 spans 14 residues. Trimming took off 3 bases at V and 1 base at J, with 9 bases between the two ends. Per germline, CDR1 SEHNR and CDR2 FQNEAQ (reference sequence). The CDR3 spells CASSLDSRNTEAFF. The CDR3 nucleotides are TGTGCCAGCAGCTTGGACAGTCGGAACACTGAAGCTTTCTTT.

The rearrangement links TRBV19 to TRBJ2-1; D call uncertain. The V and J ends lost 5 bases and 6 bases respectively, with 14 bases between them. There are 14 residues in the CDR3. Germline loops: CDR1 LNHDA, CDR2 SQIVND (reference sequence). CDR3 nucleotide sequence: TGTGCCAGTAGTCATAGAGGAGACCGCAATGAGCAGTTCTTC. Protein product: CASSHRGDRNEQFF. The full variable domain, completed using reference TRBV19 and TRBJ2-1, is DGGITQSPKYLFRKEGQNVTLSCEQNLNHDAMYWYRQDPGQGLRLIYYSQIVNDFQKGDIAEGYSVSREKKESFPLTVTSAQKNPTAFYLCASSHRGDRNEQFFGPGTRLTVL.

This clone is a singleton in its sample. The chain has TRBV11-3 and TRBJ1-6; no firm D call. CDR3 size: 16 residues. V was cut by 3 bases and J by 4 bases, with 13 bases left in between. Germline V CDR1 and CDR2: SGHNT, YENEEA. The CDR3 DNA sequence: TGTGCCAGCAGCTTGTCTTTCCGACAATATAATTCACCCCTCCACTTT. This gives the protein CASSLSFRQYNSPLHF.

J is TRBJ2-7 and V is TRBV4-1; no definite D call. There are 13 residues in the CDR3. Trimming shortened V by 1 base and J by 5 bases, and 9 bases separated the two germline ends. Germline CDR1 MGHRA, CDR2 YSYEKL. CDR3 protein: CASSQVIEDEQYF. CDR3 nucleotide sequence: TGCGCCAGCAGCCAAGTTATAGAAGACGAGCAGTACTTC.

V and J are TRBV3-1 (or the pseudogene TRBV3-2) and TRBJ2-7; 11 bases fit TRBD2. Looked up from germline, CDR1 is LGHDT and CDR2 is YNNKEL (reference sequence). The junction had 10 bases not matched to a gene; V was cut back by 2 bases and J by 4 bases. The CDR3 runs 17 residues. The CDR3: CASSQSFSGTSGYEQYF. CDR3 DNA: TGTGCCAGCAGCCAATCTTTTTCCGGGACTAGCGGTTACGAGCAGTACTTC.

The table lists this clone with a count of one. This chain connects TRBV19 to TRBJ1-5, with 8 nucleotides matching TRBD1. The CDR3 runs to 14 residues. CDR1 is LNHDA, CDR2 SQIVND, per germline (reference sequence). V lost 4 bases, J lost 4 bases, and 3 bases stayed unmatched. The CDR3 bases are TGTGCCAGTAGTACCCGGGACAGGAATCAGCCCCAGCATTTT. The encoded protein is CASSTRDRNQPQHF.

V and J are TRBV7-2 and TRBJ2-3, with TRBD2 identical over 11 bases. This CDR3 is 18 amino acids long. Per germline, CDR1 SGHTA and CDR2 FQGNSA. V was pared by 2 bases and J by 1 base, with 8 bases of the junction left unmatched. In DNA form, the CDR3 reads TGTGCCAGCAGCTTAACTAGCGGGGGACACCGAGGCACAGATACGCAGTATTTT. Protein product: CASSLTSGGHRGTDTQYF.

V is TRBV7-3 and J is TRBJ2-3; D might be TRBD1 (6 bases). V lost 5 bases and J lost 7, with 13 bases in between. Germline V gene sequence: CDR1 SGHTA, CDR2 FQGTGA. The length of the CDR3 is 13 residues. CDR3 sequence reads: CASSTQGGNTQYF. CDR3 DNA sequence: TGTGCCAGCAGCACACAGGGTGGGAATACGCAGTATTTT.

The CDR3: CSVPTYPGTSPETQYF. The CDR3 DNA is TGCAGCGTCCCCACATATCCCGGGACTAGCCCAGAGACCCAGTACTTC. The chain carries TRBV29-1 and TRBJ2-5; 9 bases line up with TRBD2. The CDR3 length is 16 residues. CDR1 is SQVTM and CDR2 is ANQGSEA in the germline V gene. V lost 6 bases to trimming and J lost 4 bases; unmatched junction nucleotides: 15.

The chain uses TRBV11-1 and TRBJ2-7, with D unresolved. Germline V gene data show CDR1 as SGHAT and CDR2 as FQDESV (reference sequence). The CDR3 loop spans 12 amino acids. The ends were cut back, 5 bases at V and 0 bases at J, with 5 bases in the middle. CDR3 protein: CASSQYSYEQYF. The CDR3 region has the DNA TGTGCCAGCAGCCAGTACTCCTACGAGCAGTACTTC.

V usage is TRBV6-5 and J usage is TRBJ1-1; no clear D. V was pared by 5 bases and J by 1 base, with 5 bases between. This CDR3 is built from 12 residues. CDR1 MNHEY and CDR2 SVGAGI come from the germline V gene. Written as DNA, the CDR3 is TGTGCCAGCAGTCTAAAGAACACTGAAGCTTTCTTT. As protein: CASSLKNTEAFF.

The CDR3 loop reads CASSATVGTASPNRHYGYTF. The DNA for the CDR3 is TGTGCCAGCAGCGCCACCGTGGGGACAGCGAGCCCAAACCGTCACTATGGCTACACCTTC. The chain is built from TRBV9 and TRBJ1-2; TRBD1 matches at 7 bases. V trimming: 3 bases; J trimming: 3 bases; junction bases outside the gene matches: 23. Germline values: CDR1 SGDLS, CDR2 YYNGEE. The CDR3 loop spans 20 amino acids.

This clone turned up a few times. The rearrangement uses TRBV2 and TRBJ1-1; maybe TRBD1 (6 bases). Looked up from germline, CDR1 is SNHLY and CDR2 is FYNNEI. Trimming stripped 5 bases from V and 7 bases from J, with 14 bases between. The CDR3 consists of 13 residues. The CDR3 reads CASSNLQGIEAFF. The CDR3 region has the DNA TGTGCCAGCAGTAATCTACAGGGCATTGAAGCTTTCTTT. Together with reference TRBV2 and TRBJ1-1, the CDR3 gives the full variable domain: EPEVTQTPSHQVTQMGQEVILRCVPISNHLYFYWYRQILGQKVEFLVSFYNNEISEKSEIFDDQFSVERPDGSNFTLKIRSTKLEDSAMYFCASSNLQGIEAFFGQGTRLTVV.

This clone occurred once. This rearrangement joins TRBV2 to TRBJ1-4; 10 bases align to TRBD1. Trimming at V came to 1 base and at J to 7 bases, leaving 3 bases not matched to a gene. This CDR3 contains 15 residues. Germline V CDR1 and CDR2: SNHLY, FYNNEI. The CDR3 loop is CASSEEGTGAEKLFF. CDR3 DNA: TGTGCCAGCAGTGAAGAGGGGACAGGGGCTGAAAAACTGTTTTTT. Full variable domain (rest looked up from reference TRBV2 and TRBJ1-4): EPEVTQTPSHQVTQMGQEVILRCVPISNHLYFYWYRQILGQKVEFLVSFYNNEISEKSEIFDDQFSVERPDGSNFTLKIRSTKLEDSAMYFCASSEEGTGAEKLFFGSGTQLSVL.